The clone carrying this T cell receptor (beta chain) was observed a few times. Its antigen is as yet unknown. Via MiXCR, TCRdb re-called the reads, giving one row per CDR3 protein. Of 200,000 to 300,000 distinct CDR3 sequences listed, around 9% were seen once; the top ten hold approximately 15%. The data are from a study of T cell repertoires in cytomegalovirus infection. Study summary: Through public TCR beta signatures, both CMV infection and matching HLA type were indicated.

The V gene's germline CDR1 is SEHNR and CDR2 FQNEAQ (reference sequence). This CDR3 has 17 residues. The ends lost 5 bases at V and 1 base at J; junction bases unmatched: 5. The study, taken as a whole, reports: Cumulated frequencies of public TCR beta families served to identify carriers of CMV plus the relevant HLA. The response measured ex vivo was dominated by TCR beta clonotypes (HLA-C-restricted and CMV-specific).

The source material was PBMCs. The chain has TRBV7-9 and TRBJ2-6; 10 nucleotides line up with TRBD1. This receptor was obtained from a human donor in good health (CMV status not recorded). Some clones in this sample may be carry-over from other donors' samples. The CDR3 spells CASSPGTGVSGANVLTF. The DNA for the CDR3 is TGTGCCAGCAGCCCCGGGACAGGGGTATCTGGGGCCAACGTCCTGACTTTC.